The 20 T cell receptor beta chains listed next were all sequenced from one sample in a study of cytomegalovirus exposure and HLA in healthy donors. Use of 60 Vbeta and 13 Jbeta primers characterized the PCR. TCRdb's table, derived via immunoSEQ multiplex PCR, lists solely in-frame clones and lacks some. The sample has about 150,000 clones; approximately 80% are singletons. The sequencing sample was made of PBMCs. The receptors here all came from a male donor in good health and CMV-seronegative.

The rearrangement links TRBV18 to TRBJ2-5, with a tentative D call TRBD1 (6 bases). The germline V gene encodes CDR1 KGHSH and CDR2 LQKENI. V lost 3 bases to trimming and J lost 5 bases, with 13 bases between them. The CDR3 contains 14 residues. CDR3 sequence reads: CASSPSGQSETQYF. The DNA for the CDR3 is TGTGCCAGCTCACCGTCCGGACAGTCGGAGACCCAGTACTTC. The whole variable domain, filled in from reference TRBV18 and TRBJ2-5, reads NAGVMQNPRHLVRRRGQEARLRCSPMKGHSHVYWYRQLPEEGLKFMVYLQKENIIDESGMPKERFSAEFPKEGPSILRIQQVVRGDSAAYFCASSPSGQSETQYFGPGTRLLVL.

This chain joins TRBV7-9 and TRBJ2-3; 11 nucleotides agree with TRBD2. From germline, CDR1 is SEHNR and CDR2 FQNEAQ (reference sequence). There are 16 residues in the CDR3. V lost 3 bases and J lost 4; bases outside the gene matches: 6. The CDR3 loop reads CASSFSTSGSSDTQYF. For the CDR3, the DNA is TGTGCCAGCAGCTTTAGTACTAGCGGGAGTTCAGATACGCAGTATTTT. The variable domain in full, with the rest retrieved from reference TRBV7-9 and TRBJ2-3, is DTGVSQNPRHKITKRGQNVTFRCDPISEHNRLYWYRQTLGQGPEFLTYFQNEAQLEKSRLLSDRFSAERPKGSFSTLEIQRTEQGDSAMYLCASSFSTSGSSDTQYFGPGTRLTVL.

The chain has TRBV18 and TRBJ2-7; 14 nucleotides align to TRBD2. CDR3 size: 15 residues. The V and J ends lost 3 bases and 2 bases, in that order; junction bases with no gene match: 0. CDR1 is KGHSH, CDR2 LQKENI, per germline. DNA of the CDR3: TGTGCCAGCTCACCGACTAGCGGGAGGGCCTACGAGCAGTACTTC. This gives the protein CASSPTSGRAYEQYF.

This chain uses TRBV19 with TRBJ2-1; D perhaps matches TRBD1 (6 bases). The CDR3 runs 14 residues. Between the trimmed V and J ends, which lost 5 bases and 0 bases, there was a span of 8 bases. CDR1 and CDR2 from the germline V gene are LNHDA and SQIVND (reference sequence). CDR3 in DNA: TGTGCCAGTAGTGGGACAAGCTCCTACAATGAGCAGTTCTTC. Encoded protein: CASSGTSSYNEQFF.

V and J are TRBV28 and TRBJ2-1; D might be TRBD1 (6 bases). The V gene lost 4 bases and the J gene lost 10 bases, with 11 bases spanning the gap. The CDR3 runs 12 residues. Germline CDR1 MDHEN, CDR2 SYDVKM. As DNA, the CDR3 is TGTGCCAGCAGTTCCCGGCAGGGGGAGCAGTTCTTC. Encoded protein: CASSSRQGEQFF. The full variable domain, in which reference TRBV28 and TRBJ2-1 provide the parts outside the CDR3, is DVKVTQSSRYLVKRTGEKVFLECVQDMDHENMFWYRQDPGLGLRLIYFSYDVKMKEKGDIPEGYSVSREKKERFSLILESASTNQTSMYLCASSSRQGEQFFGPGTRLTVL.

This sequence joins TRBV5-4 and TRBJ2-7; no reliable D call. The CDR3 has 15 residues. Trimming removed 0 bases from V and 2 bases from J, with 12 bases in between. CDR1 is SGHNT and CDR2 is YYREEE in the germline V gene (reference sequence). The DNA for the CDR3 is TGTGCCAGCAGCTTGGTAGGCAGGTCAGCCTACGAGCAGTACTTC. Protein: CASSLVGRSAYEQYF.

J is TRBJ2-3 and V is TRBV5-1; TRBD2 matches at 14 bases. This CDR3 contains 18 residues. The germline gives CDR1 SGHRS, CDR2 YFSETQ. Trimming took 3 bases from V and 6 from J; bases not matched to a gene: 12. The CDR3 reads CASSSGTSGGRLTDTQYF. Here the CDR3 DNA reads TGCGCCAGCAGCTCAGGGACTAGCGGGGGCCGCCTCACTGATACGCAGTATTTT.

Note on this clone: Other DNA sequences from this sample encode an identical CDR3 as well. Written as DNA, the CDR3 is TGTGCTAGTGGTTTGGGCGCCGGGGAGCTGTTTTTT. This gives the protein CASGLGAGELFF. This chain uses TRBV12-5 with TRBJ2-2; no firm D call. Germline-derived CDR1 and CDR2 are LGHNT and FRNRAP. V was cut by 1 base and J by 6 bases, with 3 bases left in between. This CDR3 comprises 12 residues.

This clone showed up just a few times. The chain is built from TRBV5-8 and TRBJ2-2; 8 bases fit TRBD1. The germline CDR1 and CDR2 sequences are SGHTS and YDEGEE. CDR3 size: 17 residues. Trimming took 7 bases from V and 2 from J; bases not matched to a gene: 13. In nucleotides, the CDR3 is TGTGCCAGCCTCCTTTTCCGGGACAGGCCCAACACCGGGGAGCTGTTTTTT. It translates to CASLLFRDRPNTGELFF.

The gene calls are TRBV30 and TRBJ1-2; weak D call: TRBD1 (6 bases). V lost 0 bases to trimming and J lost 8 bases, with 22 bases between them. Germline V lookup: CDR1 GTSNPN, CDR2 SVGIG (reference sequence). The CDR3 length is 16 residues. The chain's CDR3 is CAWSVLAGRGTIGYTF. The CDR3 DNA is TGTGCCTGGAGTGTATTGGCCGGGCGGGGGACAATAGGCTACACCTTC.

The chain is built from TRBV9 and TRBJ1-3; D is unresolved. Trimming cost V 0 bases and J 0 bases, with 10 bases left between them. Germline CDR1 SGDLS, CDR2 YYNGEE. This CDR3 region has 16 residues. CDR3 sequence reads: CASSVAPKSSGNTIYF. The CDR3, as DNA: TGTGCCAGCAGCGTAGCTCCGAAGAGCTCTGGAAACACCATATATTTT.

This chain connects TRBV21-1 to TRBJ1-4. TRBV21-1 counts as a pseudogene. This CDR3 region has 19 residues. The CDR3 region is CASSKDPLEGAGLFEKLFF. CDR3 DNA: TGTGCCAGCAGCAAAGACCCCCTAGAAGGAGCGGGATTATTCGAAAAACTGTTTTTT.

This chain uses TRBV30 with TRBJ2-7; possibly TRBD1 for D (6 bases). Looked up from germline, CDR1 is GTSNPN and CDR2 is SVGIG (reference sequence). V lost 0 bases to trimming and J lost 5 bases, with 17 bases between them. The CDR3 loop spans 15 amino acids. The CDR3 nucleotides are TGTGCCTGGAGTGTTGGTGGGGGCTTCGGCGACGAGCAGTACTTC. Translation gives CAWSVGGGFGDEQYF.

The J gene is TRBJ1-2, the V gene TRBV5-1; 8 bases are shared with TRBD1. This CDR3 contains 14 residues. Trimming at V came to 4 bases and at J to 7 bases, leaving 9 bases not matched to a gene. The germline CDR1 and CDR2 sequences are SGHRS and YFSETQ. For the CDR3, the DNA is TGCGCCAGCAGCGAGGGGACAGGAAAAGGTGGCTACACCTTC. As protein: CASSEGTGKGGYTF.

CDR3 sequence (DNA): TGTGCCAGCAGCTCCGACATCACAGATACGCAGTATTTT. Translating it yields CASSSDITDTQYF. The chain carries TRBV11-3 and TRBJ2-3; D unresolved. The CDR3 spans 13 residues. Germline V lookup: CDR1 SGHNT, CDR2 YENEEA. Trimming cost V 4 bases and J 2 bases, with 7 bases left between them.

The V gene is TRBV7-2, the J gene TRBJ2-3; D uncertain. Trimming shortened V by 1 base and J by 2 bases, and 7 bases separated the two germline ends. Germline V gene sequence: CDR1 SGHTA, CDR2 FQGNSA. The CDR3 consists of 14 residues. CDR3 protein: CASSLVGFTDTQYF. The CDR3 bases are TGTGCCAGCAGCTTAGTGGGCTTCACAGATACGCAGTATTTT.

V and J are TRBV28 and TRBJ1-3, with D hard to call. The ends were cut back, 1 base at V and 10 bases at J, with 14 bases in the middle. Per the germline V gene, CDR1 is MDHEN and CDR2 is SYDVKM. The CDR3 is 14 amino acids. CDR3 sequence (DNA): TGTGCCAGCAGTTTATCCGGCGTCCTCAGGACCATATATTTT. Residues: CASSLSGVLRTIYF.

The chain links TRBV6-5 to TRBJ1-2, with TRBD1 identical over 8 bases. From germline, CDR1 is MNHEY and CDR2 SVGAGI. There are 13 residues in the CDR3. With V trimmed by 5 bases and J by 8 bases, 7 bases remained unmatched. CDR3 amino acids: CASSTDRGLGYTF. For the CDR3, the DNA is TGTGCCAGCAGTACAGACAGGGGCCTCGGCTACACCTTC.

The rearrangement joins TRBV15 to TRBJ2-5; unclear D gene. The J call may be incorrect, as the DNA end agrees better with TRBJ2-7. Germline loops: CDR1 LNHNV, CDR2 YYDKDF (reference sequence). The CDR3 totals 13 residues. This CDR3 is CATSRGLEYEQYF. The CDR3 DNA reads TGTGCCACCAGCAGAGGGCTAGAATACGAGCAGTACTTC.

This chain connects TRBV2 to TRBJ2-1; 8 nucleotides agree with TRBD2. CDR1 is SNHLY, CDR2 FYNNEI, per germline. Trimming removed 8 bases from V and 9 bases from J; junction bases left unmatched: 21. The CDR3 has 17 residues. CDR3 nucleotide sequence: TGTGCCAGCCCCAAATCCCCGGTTAGCGGGGACATGGCTGAGCAGTTCTTC. Translating it yields CASPKSPVSGDMAEQFF.